This T cell receptor beta chain was sequenced during a study of regulatory T cells in long-lasting Graves disease. To make TCR beta libraries, researchers used iRepertoire HTBI primers and Arm-PCR of CDR3 regions. As processed by the authors: Identification across samples found 60 to 75 TRBV and some 15 TRBJ segments. A single record per CDR3 protein comes from TCRdb applying MiXCR to the multiplex PCR reads. The V and J calls come from TCRdb's annotation, not from the publication. The table lists roughly 420,000 distinct CDR3 sequences, about 15% of them singletons. Sample time point: newly diagnosed GD, antithyroid drugs for less than 3 months. RNA from PBMCs was the source of the TCR library. This same sample was also part of a study on T cells in Graves' hyperthyroidism and ophthalmopathy. That paper notes: Lactation, pregnancy, other autoimmune disease or uncontrolled infection excluded patients. The HTBI primer set drove a first-round RT-PCR of the TCR CDR3.

This sequence was found in a woman in her forties or fifties with Graves disease. The specimen was peripheral blood mononuclear cells (PBMCs), collected at new diagnosis, from a patient treated with antithyroid drugs.

CDR3 bases: TGTGCCAGCAGCCTTAACGGGGGGGGGCAGTTCTTC. The encoded protein is CASSLNGGGQFF. The chain couples TRBV27 to TRBJ2-1, with 8 bases identical to TRBD2. The germline CDR1 and CDR2 sequences are MNHEY and SMNVEV (reference sequence). Losses at the gene ends were 6 bases for V and 12 bases for J; bases not matched to a gene: 7. The CDR3 has 12 amino acids.